This entry describes one T cell receptor beta chain. What it binds is not known. The data derive from a study of T cell repertoires in cytomegalovirus infection. About the research overall: The authors used CMV epitopes that were HLA-C-restricted (recently identified) and HLA-B-restricted (well studied).

The germline CDR1 and CDR2 sequences are MNHEY and SMNVEV (reference sequence). CDR3 length: 14 amino acids. V gave up 5 bases and J gave up 2 bases, with 13 bases separating them. A single record per CDR3 protein comes from TCRdb applying MiXCR to the reads. The sample carries a few hundred thousand distinct CDR3 sequences, under 45% recorded once. The rearrangement uses TRBV27 and TRBJ2-7; the D gene is possibly TRBD2 (7 bases). This clonotype was sampled from a human donor in good health (CMV status not recorded). Some clones in this sample may be carry-over from other donors' samples. Sample: cultured PBMCs, taken from culture after CMV antigen stimulation. CDR3 residues: CASSRRGGAYEQYF. For the CDR3, the DNA is TGTGCCAGCAGTCGGAGGGGGGGAGCCTACGAGCAGTACTTC.